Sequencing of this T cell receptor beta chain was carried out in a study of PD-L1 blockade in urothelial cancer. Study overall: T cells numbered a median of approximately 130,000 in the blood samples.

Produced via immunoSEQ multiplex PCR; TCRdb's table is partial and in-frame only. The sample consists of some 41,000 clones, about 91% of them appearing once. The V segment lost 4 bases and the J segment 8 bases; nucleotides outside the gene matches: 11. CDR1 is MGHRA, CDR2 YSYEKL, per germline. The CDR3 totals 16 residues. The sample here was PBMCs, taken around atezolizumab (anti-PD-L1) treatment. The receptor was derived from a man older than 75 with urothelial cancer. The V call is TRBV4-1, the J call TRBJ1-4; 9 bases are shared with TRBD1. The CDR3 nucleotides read TGCGCCAGCAGCCGACCTACAGGGGGCATTCGAGAAAAACTGTTTTTT. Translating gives CASSRPTGGIREKLFF.